This T cell receptor (beta chain) originates from a study of CD8 T cells in ankylosing spondylitis. Broader study findings: A TCR beta motif of fewer than ten highly homologous variants seemed to mark ankylosing spondylitis blood.

V lost 7 bases and J lost 6; bases outside the gene matches: 6. The CDR3 totals 15 residues. TCR beta libraries were made by quantitative 5'-RACE with molecular barcodes. From the 5' RACE reads, TCRdb called clonotypes with MiXCR, one entry per CDR3 protein. The table lists more than 150,000 distinct CDR3 sequences, 10% to 15% of them singletons. Concerning this clonotype: Its target is not known.

Sequences were obtained from blood, either unsorted or a sorted T cell fraction (not recorded which). The receptor's source is a female donor with ankylosing spondylitis or in good health (not recorded which). The chain recombines TRBV12-3 or TRBV12-4 with TRBJ1-4; 12 bases fit TRBD1. The CDR3 DNA reads TGTGCCAGCATTGGTAGGGACAGGGGGCATGAAAAACTGTTTTTT. Its protein is CASIGRDRGHEKLFF.